The rows below give T cell receptor beta chains drawn from one sample of a study of blood T cell repertoires in COVID-19. Libraries were prepared by immunoSEQ multiplex PCR; TCRdb keeps only in-frame clonotypes and omits some of them. The sample includes approximately 400,000 clones, 90% to 95% of them seen just once. The sequencing sample was made of PBMCs or T cells enriched from blood (not recorded which). The receptors were sampled from a woman aged 40 to 50 who had been exposed to COVID-19. Each CDR3 is given without its conserved first and last residue. Each record gives: J gene, V gene, CDR3 protein.

>TRBJ1-5|TRBV27
ASASGFSNQPQH
>TRBJ2-2|TRBV30
AWSVGPGELF
>TRBJ1-1|TRBV27
ASSLRSTNTEAF
>TRBJ1-5|TRBV7-2
ASSSDRVDQPQH
>TRBJ1-1|TRBV7-2
ASSLIVDTEAF
>TRBJ2-1|TRBV6-2/TRBV6-3
ASSYRTSGRAPNEQF
>TRBJ1-5|TRBV4-1
ASSRGLLGGYNQPQH
>TRBJ1-1|TRBV27
ASSPNQGGGTEAF
>TRBJ2-7|TRBV12-3/TRBV12-4
ASSFRLYEQY
>TRBJ2-7|TRBV5-1
ASSLGLGGDYEQY
>TRBJ2-3|TRBV7-3
ASSLTRAGEQY
>TRBJ1-3|TRBV19
ASSIGTNGNTIY
>TRBJ1-2|TRBV7-9
ASSPAQGTGANYGYT
>TRBJ2-5|TRBV5-4
ASSLGGGGRWETQY
>TRBJ1-1|TRBV6-7
ASTEYRPTGRLEAF
>TRBJ2-4|TRBV27
ASSLLVGDIQY
>TRBJ1-1|TRBV3-1/TRBV3-2
ASSQSNRGYLAEAF
>TRBJ1-1|TRBV18
ASSPPQAPWNTEAF
>TRBJ2-3|TRBV7-3
ASSLGAVPYPDTQY
>TRBJ2-7|TRBV28
ASTQLDTYEQY
>TRBJ2-7|TRBV7-2
ASSLAGIPYEQY
>TRBJ1-5|TRBV19
ASKIPGTKNQPQH
>TRBJ2-1|TRBV19
ASSIVKGVEQF
>TRBJ1-2|TRBV27
ASGTGQGGNYGYT
>TRBJ1-5|TRBV7-3
ASSLSEGQPQH
>TRBJ1-2|TRBV2
ASSVQSEEGYT
>TRBJ1-2|TRBV3-1/TRBV3-2
ASSPRHPTGGHGYT
>TRBJ2-5|TRBV19
ASRQGQETQY
>TRBJ1-5|TRBV7-8
ASSPHSDNSNQPQH
>TRBJ2-2|TRBV5-1
ASSWTGQGELF
>TRBJ2-1|TRBV10-3
AISEGTGSYNEQF
>TRBJ1-2|TRBV19
ASTGGGANSYGYT
>TRBJ2-2|TRBV24-1
ATSESPGHGELF
>TRBJ2-3|TRBV5-1
ASSLVGTTSTDTQY
>TRBJ1-5|TRBV7-9
ASSRGQSNQPQH
>TRBJ1-6|TRBV11-3
ASSLDGRENSPLH